The 27 T cell receptor beta chains listed next were all sequenced from one sample in a study of cytomegalovirus exposure and HLA in healthy donors. It was with 60 Vbeta and 13 Jbeta primers that the PCR ran. Sequencing used immunoSEQ multiplex PCR; TCRdb keeps in-frame clones, though not all of them. This sample has under 110,000 clones; around 75% occur once, and the top ten carry less than 3%. The sample was PBMCs. Receptors originate from a female donor in good health and CMV-seronegative.

The V gene is TRBV4-1, the J gene TRBJ2-1; D perhaps matches TRBD1 (6 bases). CDR3 length: 15 amino acids. The germline V gene has CDR1 MGHRA and CDR2 YSYEKL. Deletions cut 0 bases from V and 5 bases from J, with 11 bases between. This CDR3 reads CASSQEDRGHNEQFF. Here the CDR3 DNA reads TGCGCCAGCAGCCAAGAGGACAGAGGACACAATGAGCAGTTCTTC.

This clone was recorded a few times. The rearrangement links TRBV6-6 to TRBJ2-5; a possible D gene is TRBD2 (5 bases). CDR3 size: 13 residues. Germline assignment: CDR1 MNHNY and CDR2 SVGAGI (reference sequence). Trimming left V 0 bases short and J 11 bases short, with 13 bases between. The CDR3 DNA follows: TGTGCCAGCAGTTACTCGTTAGTTGGGGAGCAGTACTTC. Protein: CASSYSLVGEQYF.

This clone was seen more than once but under ten times. The chain combines TRBV5-5 with TRBJ1-5, with TRBD1 identical over 10 bases. CDR3 length: 15 residues. V lost 4 bases and J lost 6; bases outside the gene matches: 7. Germline V gene lookup returns CDR1 SGHKS and CDR2 YYEKEE (reference sequence). The CDR3: CASSIDRGQGQPQHF. Here the CDR3 DNA reads TGTGCCAGCAGCATCGACAGGGGGCAGGGTCAGCCCCAGCATTTT.

The V call is TRBV6-5, the J call TRBJ2-5; a possible D gene is TRBD2 (6 bases). CDR3 size: 14 residues. V lost 4 bases, J lost 2 bases, and 11 bases lay in between. From germline, CDR1 is MNHEY and CDR2 SVGAGI. The CDR3 bases are TGTGCCAGCAGTTCCGGCGGGGCTCAAGAGACCCAGTACTTC. Its translation is CASSSGGAQETQYF.

The CDR3 bases are TGTGCCAGCAGCCAAGGATCGGACATCAATGCGGAGACCCAGTACTTC. Its protein is CASSQGSDINAETQYF. This chain connects TRBV4-2 to TRBJ2-5; D may be TRBD1 (5 bases). The germline V gene has CDR1 LGHNA and CDR2 YNFKEQ. Trimming pared 1 base from V and 5 bases from J, leaving 17 bases between. The CDR3 covers 16 residues.

Ten or more counts support this clone. The J gene is TRBJ2-2, the V gene TRBV4-2; TRBD1 aligns across 8 bases. Looked up from germline, CDR1 is LGHNA and CDR2 is YNFKEQ. The CDR3 sequence is 21 residues long. Trimming took 0 bases from V and 1 from J; bases not matched to a gene: 16. The CDR3 DNA sequence: TGTGCCAGCAGCCAAGAGCAATTGGCCAGGGGGCTTGTGGGGAACACCGGGGAGCTGTTTTTT. It yields the protein CASSQEQLARGLVGNTGELFF.

V usage is TRBV11-2 and J usage is TRBJ2-3; 11 bases fit TRBD2. CDR1 and CDR2 from the germline V gene are SGHAT and FQNNGV. The V gene end was trimmed by 2 bases and the J gene end by 4 bases; junction bases not matched to a gene: 8. The CDR3 contains 17 residues. DNA of the CDR3: TGTGCCAGCAGCTTAACTAGCGGGAGTGCTGGGGCAGATACGCAGTATTTT. The encoded protein is CASSLTSGSAGADTQYF.

The J gene is TRBJ2-5, the V gene TRBV10-3; D gene ambiguous. V dropped 3 bases and J dropped 2 bases, with 4 bases sitting between them. Germline lookup yields CDR1 ENHRY and CDR2 SYGVKD. The CDR3 runs to 12 residues. CDR3 in DNA: TGTGCCATCAGTGACAAACAAGAGACCCAGTACTTC. Translated, it gives CAISDKQETQYF.

The CDR3 DNA reads as TGTGCCAGCAGCTTAGAAGACAGCCGGGCCCTCCACTTT. Its protein product is CASSLEDSRALHF. This sequence joins TRBV7-9 and TRBJ1-6; D may be TRBD1 (5 bases). Trimming stripped 1 base from V and 14 bases from J, with 12 bases between. Germline V CDR1 and CDR2: SEHNR, FQNEAQ (reference sequence). This CDR3 region has 13 residues. The complete variable domain, with remaining parts taken from reference TRBV7-9 and TRBJ1-6, reads DTGVSQNPRHKITKRGQNVTFRCDPISEHNRLYWYRQTLGQGPEFLTYFQNEAQLEKSRLLSDRFSAERPKGSFSTLEIQRTEQGDSAMYLCASSLEDSRALHFGNGTRLTVT.

CDR3 DNA sequence: TGTGCCAGCAGCCAAGAGGAAGGACTAGCGGGCGAGCAGTACTTC. Protein sequence: CASSQEEGLAGEQYF. The chain has TRBV4-2 and TRBJ2-7, with TRBD2 identical over 11 bases. J was trimmed by 6 bases and V by 0 bases; bases with no gene match: 4. The CDR3 is 15 residues long. Germline lookup yields CDR1 LGHNA and CDR2 YNFKEQ.

The rearrangement links TRBV5-4 to TRBJ2-1, with TRBD2 matching 11 bases. The CDR3 is 16 amino acids. The germline CDR1 and CDR2 sequences are SGHNT and YYREEE (reference sequence). The V and J ends lost 3 bases and 8 bases, in that order; junction bases with no gene match: 10. The CDR3 spells CASSSKRLAGTDEQFF. DNA for the CDR3: TGTGCCAGCAGCTCCAAACGACTAGCGGGGACGGATGAGCAGTTCTTC.

The chain couples TRBV25-1 to TRBJ2-1; D perhaps matches TRBD2 (5 bases). The CDR3 consists of 15 residues. Germline V gene lookup returns CDR1 MGHDK and CDR2 SYGVNS. V gave up 8 bases and J gave up 0 bases, with 14 bases separating them. In DNA, the CDR3 is TGTGCCAGCCAAGTAAGCGGAAGCTCCTACAATGAGCAGTTCTTC. Translation: CASQVSGSSYNEQFF. The full variable domain, in which reference TRBV25-1 and TRBJ2-1 provide the parts outside the CDR3, is EADIYQTPRYLVIGTGKKITLECSQTMGHDKMYWYQQDPGMELHLIHYSYGVNSTEKGDLSSESTVSRIRTEHFPLTLESARPSHTSQYLCASQVSGSSYNEQFFGPGTRLTVL.

The chain employs TRBV9 and TRBJ1-3, with D unclear. Deletions cut 4 bases from V and 4 bases from J, with 15 bases between. Germline CDR1 SGDLS, CDR2 YYNGEE. The CDR3 consists of 15 residues. The chain's CDR3 is CASSPPDGVGNTIYF. DNA of the CDR3: TGTGCCAGCAGCCCGCCGGACGGGGTGGGAAACACCATATATTTT.

The chain combines TRBV10-2 with TRBJ2-4; 11 positions agree with TRBD1. The trim removed 4 bases at V and 1 base at J, leaving 15 bases unmatched. The length of the CDR3 is 20 residues. Germline V lookup: CDR1 WSHSY, CDR2 SAAADI. For the CDR3, the DNA is TGCGCCAGCAGTGGTCTTCCGGGACAGGGGGGGGAAAAGGCCAAAAACATTCAGTACTTC. Amino acid sequence: CASSGLPGQGGEKAKNIQYF.

This chain uses TRBV28 with TRBJ1-4, with unresolved D. The CDR3 sequence is 14 residues long. Deletions cut 3 bases from V and 0 bases from J, with 5 bases between. From germline, CDR1 is MDHEN and CDR2 SYDVKM. CDR3 loop: CASSFVSTNEKLFF. The CDR3 nucleotides read TGTGCCAGCAGTTTCGTCTCAACTAATGAAAAACTGTTTTTT.

J is TRBJ2-7 and V is TRBV6-5; possible D gene TRBD1, 6 bases. V was clipped by 6 bases and J by 6 bases, with 15 bases between them. The CDR3 covers 13 residues. Germline V CDR1 and CDR2: MNHEY, SVGAGI. The CDR3, as DNA: TGTGCCAGCAGCCGTGGACAGACGAGCGAGCAGTACTTC. Encoded protein: CASSRGQTSEQYF.

A single count supports this clone. The chain links TRBV11-2 to TRBJ2-7; tentatively, D is TRBD2 (5 bases). V was pared by 0 bases and J by 3 bases, with 9 bases between. CDR1 is SGHAT and CDR2 is FQNNGV in the germline V gene. This CDR3 contains 14 residues. This CDR3 reads CASSLDPAGYEQYF. For the CDR3, the DNA is TGTGCCAGCAGCTTAGACCCGGCGGGCTACGAGCAGTACTTC.

The rearrangement uses TRBV2 and TRBJ1-1, with D possibly matching TRBD1 (5 bases). V lost 8 bases, J lost 5 bases, and 12 bases lay in between. This CDR3 is built from 12 residues. The germline V gene has CDR1 SNHLY and CDR2 FYNNEI. CDR3 sequence (DNA): TGTGCCAGCTCACAGGACCGGACTGAAGCTTTCTTT. Translated: CASSQDRTEAFF.

The chain combines TRBV15 with TRBJ2-7, with 12 bases matching TRBD2. There are 19 residues in the CDR3. Germline V gene lookup returns CDR1 LNHNV and CDR2 YYDKDF (reference sequence). V gave up 0 bases and J gave up 4 bases; unmatched junction bases: 13. CDR3 bases: TGTGCCACCAGCAGAGATGTGCAGCCTAGCGGGAGGGCCCTGTACGAGCAGTACTTC. Protein: CATSRDVQPSGRALYEQYF.

The chain is built from TRBV19 and TRBJ1-5; 9 bases are shared with TRBD1. After removal of 7 bases from V and 6 bases from J, the junction contained 13 bases not matched to a gene. The CDR3 runs to 16 residues. The V gene's germline CDR1 is LNHDA and CDR2 SQIVND (reference sequence). The CDR3 DNA sequence: TGTGCCAGTATCTTGACAGGGGGAGAGCGCCGTCAGCCCCAGCATTTT. This codes for CASILTGGERRQPQHF.

The chain has TRBV6-1 and TRBJ1-5; 7 bases map to TRBD1. The V and J ends lost 5 bases and 2 bases, in that order; junction bases with no gene match: 3. This CDR3 has 14 residues. The germline V gene encodes CDR1 MNHNS and CDR2 SASEGT. The CDR3 loop reads CASSTTGGNQPQHF. The CDR3 nucleotides are TGTGCCAGCAGTACTACAGGGGGCAATCAGCCCCAGCATTTT.

This clone was observed a few times. The genes are TRBV7-2 and TRBJ1-4, with D tentatively TRBD1 (5 bases). The V and J ends lost 5 bases and 3 bases respectively, with 16 bases between them. The CDR3 runs 16 residues. Per the germline V gene, CDR1 is SGHTA and CDR2 is FQGNSA. The CDR3 loop is CASSVGRGGSNEKLFF. The CDR3 bases are TGTGCCAGCAGCGTCGGCCGGGGGGGATCTAATGAAAAACTGTTTTTT.

This chain connects TRBV5-1 to TRBJ2-1; 7 bases are shared with TRBD1. The trim removed 0 bases at V and 14 bases at J, leaving 11 bases unmatched. The CDR3 length is 14 residues. Germline V CDR1 and CDR2: SGHRS, YFSETQ. CDR3 in DNA: TGCGCCAGCAGCTTGGCCGCCCCCACAGGGGAAAAGTTCTTC. This translates into CASSLAAPTGEKFF. Looking up the rest from reference TRBV5-1 and TRBJ2-1 gives the full variable domain: KAGVTQTPRYLIKTRGQQVTLSCSPISGHRSVSWYQQTPGQGLQFLFEYFSETQRNKGNFPGRFSGRQFSNSRSEMNVSTLELGDSALYLCASSLAAPTGEKFFGPGTRLTVL.

V is TRBV29-1 and J is TRBJ2-3; 9 bases line up with TRBD2. The CDR3 is 14 residues long. Germline CDR1 reads SQVTM; CDR2 reads ANQGSEA. V lost 4 bases to trimming and J lost 7 bases; unmatched junction nucleotides: 9. The CDR3 DNA reads as TGCAGCGTTGGGGGTGCTAGCGGGACAAATACGCAGTATTTT. This sequence encodes CSVGGASGTNTQYF.

The chain carries TRBV10-1 and TRBJ1-3; 7 bases agree with TRBD1. The germline gives CDR1 WNHNN, CDR2 SYGVQD (reference sequence). V lost 9 bases and J lost 0; bases outside the gene matches: 14. CDR3 length: 17 residues. This chain's CDR3 is CARWWADRARSGNTIYF. CDR3 nucleotide sequence: TGCGCCAGATGGTGGGCTGACAGGGCACGCTCTGGAAACACCATATATTTT.

The chain uses TRBV28 and TRBJ2-7; no definite D call. Per germline, CDR1 MDHEN and CDR2 SYDVKM. The CDR3 totals 12 residues. V lost 11 bases, J lost 4 bases, and 15 bases lay in between. The CDR3 region is CASRSQRYEQYF. In nucleotides, the CDR3 is TGTGCCTCCAGGTCGCAACGTTACGAGCAGTACTTC. Full variable domain (rest looked up from reference TRBV28 and TRBJ2-7): DVKVTQSSRYLVKRTGEKVFLECVQDMDHENMFWYRQDPGLGLRLIYFSYDVKMKEKGDIPEGYSVSREKKERFSLILESASTNQTSMYLCASRSQRYEQYFGPGTRLTVT.

V is TRBV5-1 and J is TRBJ1-1; no reliable D call. There are 13 residues in the CDR3. Germline values: CDR1 SGHRS, CDR2 YFSETQ. V lost 4 bases and J 0 bases, leaving 7 bases between the germline ends. The CDR3 DNA reads as TGCGCCAGCAGCCTAGAGCTGAACACTGAAGCTTTCTTT. Translation: CASSLELNTEAFF.